The T cell receptor (beta chain) described here comes from a study of cytomegalovirus exposure and HLA in healthy donors. Study-level information: An early data release held some 85 million unique TCRs from HLA-typed donors.

With regard to this clone: Antigen unknown.

PCR employed 60 Vbeta and 13 Jbeta primers. Clones were sequenced by immunoSEQ multiplex PCR, and TCRdb holds only the in-frame ones, with some missing. This table has approximately 110,000 clones, over 60% appearing once. General observations from the study: In a later analysis, DRB1 alleles had the most associated TCRs; HLA-C alleles the fewest.

Germline V lookup: CDR1 SGHAT, CDR2 FQNNGV. The CDR3 totals 14 residues. V was pared by 1 base and J by 5 bases, with 11 bases between. The sequencing sample was made of PBMCs. The source is a female donor in good health and CMV-seropositive. V gene TRBV11-2 combines with J gene TRBJ2-5; D is unresolved. CDR3 residues: CASSLGAPTETQYF. The CDR3 DNA sequence: TGTGCCAGCAGCTTAGGGGCCCCTACGGAGACCCAGTACTTC. The complete variable domain, with remaining parts taken from reference TRBV11-2 and TRBJ2-5, reads EAGVAQSPRYKIIEKRQSVAFWCNPISGHATLYWYQQILGQGPKLLIQFQNNGVVDDSQLPKDRFSAERLKGVDSTLKIQPAKLEDSAVYLCASSLGAPTETQYFGPGTRLLVL.